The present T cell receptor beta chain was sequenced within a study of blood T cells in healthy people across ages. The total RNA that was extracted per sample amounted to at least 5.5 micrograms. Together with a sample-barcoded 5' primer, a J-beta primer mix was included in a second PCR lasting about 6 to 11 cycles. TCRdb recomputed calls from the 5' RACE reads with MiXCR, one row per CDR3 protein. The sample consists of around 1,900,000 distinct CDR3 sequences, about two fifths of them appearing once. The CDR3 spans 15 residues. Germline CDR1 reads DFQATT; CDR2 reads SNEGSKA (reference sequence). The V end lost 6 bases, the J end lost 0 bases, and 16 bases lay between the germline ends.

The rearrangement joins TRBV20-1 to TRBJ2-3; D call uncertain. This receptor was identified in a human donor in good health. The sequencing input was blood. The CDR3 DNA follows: TGCAGTGCAAACAACCTGCAGGCTAGCACAGATACGCAGTATTTT. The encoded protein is CSANNLQASTDTQYF.